The T cell receptor (beta chain) under discussion was sequenced for a study of cytomegalovirus exposure and HLA in healthy donors. On this clone itself: Its specificity is unknown. An end of the junction does not agree with germline; a read error may underlie this.

60 Vbeta and 13 Jbeta primers were used in PCR. Data came from immunoSEQ multiplex PCR; TCRdb stores just in-frame clones and leaves some out. The sample gives 170,000 or so clones, 82% of which show up once; more than 0.4% is in the top ten. The germline V gene has CDR1 SEHNR and CDR2 FQNEAQ (reference sequence). The CDR3 is made up of 14 amino acids. Study-level findings and limits: Across HLA loci, a later analysis found differing TCR association rates, with DRB1 most and HLA-C fewest.

Sequencing was done on a sample of PBMCs. This TCR came from a woman in her 50s in good health and CMV-seronegative. The chain combines TRBV7-9 with TRBJ1-5, with 7 bases lining up with TRBD1. In DNA form, the CDR3 reads TGTTCCAGCAGCTCCGGGACAGTCGTCCAGCCCCAGCATTTT. Translated, it gives CSSSSGTVVQPQHF.